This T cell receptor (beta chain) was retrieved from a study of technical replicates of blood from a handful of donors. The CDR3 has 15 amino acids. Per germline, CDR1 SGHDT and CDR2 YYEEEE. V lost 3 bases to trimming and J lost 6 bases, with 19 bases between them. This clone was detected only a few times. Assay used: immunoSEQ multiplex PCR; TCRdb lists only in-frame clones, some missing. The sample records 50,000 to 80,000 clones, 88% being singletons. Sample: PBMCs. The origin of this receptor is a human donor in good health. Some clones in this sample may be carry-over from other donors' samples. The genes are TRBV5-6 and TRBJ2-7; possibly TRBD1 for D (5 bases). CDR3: CASSSYLGAKFEQYF. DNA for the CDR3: TGTGCCAGCAGCTCGTACCTAGGGGCAAAGTTCGAGCAGTACTTC.